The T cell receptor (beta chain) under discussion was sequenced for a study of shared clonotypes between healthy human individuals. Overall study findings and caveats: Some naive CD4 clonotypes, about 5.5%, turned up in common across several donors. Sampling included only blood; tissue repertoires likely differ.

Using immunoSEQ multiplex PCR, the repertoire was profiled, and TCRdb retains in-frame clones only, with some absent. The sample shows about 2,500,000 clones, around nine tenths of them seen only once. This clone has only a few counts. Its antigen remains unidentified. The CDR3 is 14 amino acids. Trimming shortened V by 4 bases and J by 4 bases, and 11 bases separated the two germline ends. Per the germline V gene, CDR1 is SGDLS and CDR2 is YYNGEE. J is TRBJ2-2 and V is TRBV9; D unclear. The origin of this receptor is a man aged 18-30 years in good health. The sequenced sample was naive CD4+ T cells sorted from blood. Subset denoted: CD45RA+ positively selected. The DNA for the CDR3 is TGTGCCAGCAGCCCTTCGACGGGCACCGGGGAGCTGTTTTTT. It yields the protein CASSPSTGTGELFF.